What follows are 30 T cell receptor beta chains derived from one specimen sequenced in a study of CD8+ T cells in alopecia areata. Treatment meaning: oral pan-JAK inhibitor, 5-10 mg twice daily. Reverse transcription of extracted RNA yielded cDNA, which provided the sequencing template. The protocol was immunoSEQ multiplex PCR, while the TCRdb copy is restricted to in-frame clones and leaves out a portion. In the table there are just over 150,000 clones, around three fifths of which are singletons. The sequencing here drew on CD4+ T cells sorted from blood, taken at week 4, from a patient treated with tofacitinib. The receptors shown here come from a human donor with alopecia areata.

The chain recombines TRBV10-3 with TRBJ2-3; D uncertain. The CDR3 loop spans 12 amino acids. Germline V gives CDR1 ENHRY, CDR2 SYGVKD. V was cut by 0 bases and J by 4 bases, with 2 bases left in between. The CDR3 bases are TGTGCCATCAGTGAGTCGGCAGATACGCAGTATTTT. This codes for CAISESADTQYF.

The chain recombines TRBV27 with TRBJ2-5, with TRBD1 identical over 7 bases. This CDR3 contains 15 residues. Losses at the gene ends were 5 bases for V and 1 base for J; bases not matched to a gene: 7. Germline CDR1 is MNHEY and CDR2 is SMNVEV (reference sequence). The chain's CDR3 is CASSPRDSRQETQYF. The CDR3 DNA sequence: TGTGCCAGCAGTCCCCGGGACAGCCGCCAAGAGACCCAGTACTTC.

The chain recombines TRBV4-1 with TRBJ2-1, with 9 positions matching TRBD1. V lost 6 bases and J lost 6; bases outside the gene matches: 6. Per the germline V gene, CDR1 is MGHRA and CDR2 is YSYEKL. This CDR3 has 14 residues. Here the CDR3 DNA reads TGCGCCAGCAGTCGCGACAGGGGGGCCAATGAGCAGTTCTTC. Residues: CASSRDRGANEQFF.

A few counts support this clone. The chain couples TRBV29-1 to TRBJ2-1; D possibly matches TRBD1 or TRBD2 (5 bases each). The CDR3 runs 12 residues. V was trimmed by 8 bases and J by 8 bases, leaving 16 bases between them. Germline V gene sequence: CDR1 SQVTM, CDR2 ANQGSEA. The CDR3 reads CSYGTDTDEQFF. CDR3 DNA: TGCAGCTACGGGACCGACACCGATGAGCAGTTCTTC.

This chain's CDR3 is CATINDPRQGLYGYTF. The CDR3 region has the DNA TGTGCCACCATTAACGACCCCAGACAGGGGCTTTATGGCTACACCTTC. V gene TRBV19 combines with J gene TRBJ1-2; 8 bases map to TRBD1. In germline, CDR1 is LNHDA, CDR2 SQIVND (reference sequence). Germline trimming cut 10 bases from V and 5 bases from J; bases unmatched to any gene: 18. The CDR3 length is 16 residues.

This chain uses TRBV19 with TRBJ2-2; TRBD1 or TRBD2 may be the D gene (8 bases each). The CDR3 sequence is 16 residues long. V lost 10 bases and J lost 4, with 22 bases in between. In germline, CDR1 is LNHDA, CDR2 SQIVND (reference sequence). For the CDR3, the DNA is TGTGCCATTTCCCAGCGGGGGACAGGCGCCACCGGGGAGCTGTTTTTT. This codes for CAISQRGTGATGELFF.

CDR3 nucleotides: TGTGCCTGGAGTCCCCAGGGCTTTCAGCCCCAGCATTTT. Translated, it gives CAWSPQGFQPQHF. The J gene is TRBJ1-5, the V gene TRBV30; the D gene is possibly TRBD1 (5 bases). Germline loops: CDR1 GTSNPN, CDR2 SVGIG (reference sequence). V lost 2 bases and J lost 6, with 11 bases in between. This CDR3 has 13 amino acids.

On this clone: The sample holds other DNA sequences that translate to the same CDR3. The chain couples TRBV29-1 to TRBJ2-5; tentatively, D is TRBD1 (5 bases). V was shortened by 6 bases and J by 5 bases, with 13 bases between the two germline ends. The CDR3 runs to 12 residues. CDR1 and CDR2 from the germline V gene are SQVTM and ANQGSEA. The CDR3 here is CSVAQGQETQYF. The CDR3 DNA reads as TGCAGCGTAGCTCAGGGCCAGGAGACCCAGTACTTC.

The rearrangement joins TRBV29-1 to TRBJ2-5; no definite D call. The V gene's germline CDR1 is SQVTM and CDR2 ANQGSEA. The CDR3 loop spans 13 amino acids. Trimming left V 5 bases short and J 0 bases short, with 10 bases between. This CDR3 is CSVLGVNQETQYF. For the CDR3, the DNA is TGCAGCGTTCTGGGCGTTAACCAAGAGACCCAGTACTTC.

This rearrangement joins TRBV18 to TRBJ1-1; D call uncertain. CDR1 is KGHSH and CDR2 is LQKENI in the germline V gene. The CDR3 runs to 13 residues. V lost 3 bases and J 0 bases, leaving 5 bases between the germline ends. For the CDR3, the DNA is TGTGCCAGCTCACCCGATCTGAACACTGAAGCTTTCTTT. The encoded protein is CASSPDLNTEAFF.

This chain uses TRBV18 with TRBJ1-2; D is unclear. Germline values: CDR1 KGHSH, CDR2 LQKENI. There are 15 residues in the CDR3. The V end lost 4 bases, the J end lost 4 bases, and 16 bases lay between the germline ends. CDR3 region: CASSLNRAGAYGYTF. The CDR3 DNA reads TGTGCCAGCTCACTAAATAGGGCAGGAGCCTATGGCTACACCTTC. The full variable domain, in which reference TRBV18 and TRBJ1-2 provide the parts outside the CDR3, is NAGVMQNPRHLVRRRGQEARLRCSPMKGHSHVYWYRQLPEEGLKFMVYLQKENIIDESGMPKERFSAEFPKEGPSILRIQQVVRGDSAAYFCASSLNRAGAYGYTFGSGTRLTVV.

The chain employs TRBV29-1 and TRBJ2-1; D is unclear. This CDR3 is built from 11 residues. Germline V gene data show CDR1 as SQVTM and CDR2 as ANQGSEA. V shed 8 bases and J shed 2 bases, with 7 bases lying between them. CDR3 sequence: CSPGTYNEQFF. CDR3 bases: TGCAGCCCTGGGACCTACAATGAGCAGTTCTTC.

This rearrangement joins TRBV25-1 to TRBJ1-1; 7 bases map to TRBD1. With 5 bases clipped from V and 1 base from J, the junction kept 1 base outside the gene matches. Germline values: CDR1 MGHDK, CDR2 SYGVNS. The CDR3 sequence is 13 residues long. In DNA, the CDR3 is TGTGCCAGCAGTCCAGGGGGGAACACTGAAGCTTTCTTT. This codes for CASSPGGNTEAFF.

This chain connects TRBV5-1 to TRBJ1-6; 9 bases align to TRBD1. Trimming at V came to 5 bases and at J to 6 bases, leaving 12 bases not matched to a gene. The germline CDR1 and CDR2 sequences are SGHRS and YFSETQ. CDR3 size: 17 residues. The CDR3 is CASSSLGTGLVNSPLHF. The CDR3 DNA follows: TGCGCCAGCAGTTCTCTCGGGACAGGGTTAGTTAATTCACCCCTCCACTTT.

This chain uses TRBV25-1 with TRBJ1-5; the D gene is possibly TRBD1 (5 bases). The CDR3 has 12 residues. Germline V gene lookup returns CDR1 MGHDK and CDR2 SYGVNS. The ends were cut back, 6 bases at V and 7 bases at J, with 10 bases in the middle. Written as DNA, the CDR3 is TGTGCCAGCAGGCAGGGTTGGCAGCCCCAGCATTTT. It yields the protein CASRQGWQPQHF.

V and J are TRBV30 and TRBJ2-3; D unclear. V was pared by 2 bases and J by 4 bases, with 7 bases between. The CDR3 consists of 12 residues. Germline values: CDR1 GTSNPN, CDR2 SVGIG (reference sequence). The CDR3 nucleotides read TGTGCCTGGAGTTCCAGCGCAGATACGCAGTATTTT. Protein product: CAWSSSADTQYF.

The chain recombines TRBV11-2 with TRBJ2-5; D is perhaps TRBD1 (5 bases). From germline, CDR1 is SGHAT and CDR2 FQNNGV. The CDR3 is 15 amino acids. The V end was cut by 1 base, the J end by 2 bases, with 11 bases between. CDR3 sequence: CASSLVSGRQETQYF. The CDR3 nucleotides read TGTGCCAGCAGCTTAGTGTCAGGGCGTCAAGAGACCCAGTACTTC. The full variable domain, rest sourced from reference TRBV11-2 and TRBJ2-5, is EAGVAQSPRYKIIEKRQSVAFWCNPISGHATLYWYQQILGQGPKLLIQFQNNGVVDDSQLPKDRFSAERLKGVDSTLKIQPAKLEDSAVYLCASSLVSGRQETQYFGPGTRLLVL.

The chain carries TRBV2 and TRBJ2-1; 9 bases align to TRBD2. The CDR3 has 15 residues. Germline values: CDR1 SNHLY, CDR2 FYNNEI. With V trimmed by 8 bases and J by 0 bases, 5 bases remained unmatched. Here the CDR3 reads CASALAGSSYNEQFF. CDR3 nucleotide sequence: TGTGCCAGCGCCCTAGCGGGGAGCTCCTACAATGAGCAGTTCTTC.

This sequence joins TRBV30 and TRBJ1-2; D may be TRBD1 (6 bases). Germline CDR1 GTSNPN, CDR2 SVGIG (reference sequence). The CDR3 has 15 residues. Trimming removed 1 base at V and 8 bases at J, with 20 bases between. CDR3 DNA: TGTGCCTGGAGTGCCGCCTGGCAGGGGATAGGAGGCTACACCTTC. Amino acid sequence: CAWSAAWQGIGGYTF.

This clone occurred a few times. The chain uses TRBV29-1 and TRBJ2-1, with a weak D call TRBD2 (5 bases). V lost 2 bases and J lost 8, with 13 bases in between. The CDR3 length is 13 residues. Germline V CDR1 and CDR2: SQVTM, ANQGSEA. The CDR3 nucleotides read TGCAGCGTTGAAAGTGACACGAGGGATGAGCAGTTCTTC. Protein sequence: CSVESDTRDEQFF.

This chain connects TRBV29-1 to TRBJ2-3, with a tentative D call TRBD2 (5 bases). Trimming removed 6 bases from V and 4 bases from J, with 14 bases in between. CDR3 length equals 13 residues. CDR1 is SQVTM, CDR2 ANQGSEA, per germline. The CDR3: CSVWTGRADTQYF. The CDR3 DNA follows: TGCAGCGTGTGGACGGGAAGGGCAGATACGCAGTATTTT.

The chain is built from TRBV4-1 and TRBJ1-2; D may be TRBD1 (5 bases). This CDR3 has 16 residues. V dropped 2 bases and J dropped 0 bases, with 13 bases sitting between them. Per the germline V gene, CDR1 is MGHRA and CDR2 is YSYEKL. The CDR3 protein is CASSQTGTESNYGYTF. In DNA, the CDR3 is TGCGCCAGCAGCCAAACCGGGACGGAGTCTAACTATGGCTACACCTTC.

The genes are TRBV29-1 and TRBJ2-7; D possibly matches TRBD1 or TRBD2 (5 bases each). The CDR3 length is 12 residues. Trimming left V 6 bases short and J 6 bases short, with 15 bases between. The germline V gene encodes CDR1 SQVTM and CDR2 ANQGSEA. The CDR3 sequence: CSVGPESGEQYF. The CDR3 nucleotides read TGCAGCGTGGGACCGGAATCGGGCGAGCAGTACTTC.

The chain combines TRBV27 with TRBJ1-6; TRBD1 is a possible D gene (5 bases). This CDR3 has 13 amino acids. The germline V gene has CDR1 MNHEY and CDR2 SMNVEV (reference sequence). With 5 bases removed from V and 10 bases from J, the gap between germline ends came to 12 bases. CDR3: CASSLPGRSPLHF. CDR3 nucleotides: TGTGCCAGCAGTCTCCCAGGGCGGTCACCCCTCCACTTT.

V is TRBV29-1 and J is TRBJ2-3; the D gene is possibly TRBD1 (5 bases). This CDR3 has 14 residues. Germline assignment: CDR1 SQVTM and CDR2 ANQGSEA. V gave up 7 bases and J gave up 0 bases, with 14 bases separating them. The CDR3 here is CSANQGASTDTQYF. CDR3 nucleotides: TGCAGCGCCAACCAGGGTGCTAGCACAGATACGCAGTATTTT.

This chain uses TRBV30 with TRBJ1-1, with a weak D call TRBD1 (6 bases). The V gene's germline CDR1 is GTSNPN and CDR2 SVGIG (reference sequence). This CDR3 contains 13 residues. V lost 3 bases, J lost 1 base, and 9 bases lay in between. The CDR3 sequence: CAWREGENTEAFF. As DNA, the CDR3 is TGTGCCTGGAGGGAGGGGGAGAACACTGAAGCTTTCTTT.

This clone was counted only a few times. DNA for the CDR3: TGTGCCAGCAGCTCCGACCAACTCGAGCAGTACTTC. Protein product: CASSSDQLEQYF. This rearrangement joins TRBV7-2 to TRBJ2-7; D is unclear. V lost 4 bases, J lost 6 bases, and 10 bases lay in between. This CDR3 comprises 12 residues. From germline, CDR1 is SGHTA and CDR2 FQGNSA.

This rearrangement joins TRBV2 to TRBJ2-2; D is possibly TRBD2 (6 bases). Germline assignment: CDR1 SNHLY and CDR2 FYNNEI. Trimming removed 7 bases from V and 7 bases from J, with 16 bases in between. This CDR3 is built from 14 residues. CDR3 nucleotides: TGTGCCAGCACCTGGGACTCCTGGAGCGGGGAGCTGTTTTTT. Encoded protein: CASTWDSWSGELFF.

The gene calls are TRBV11-2 and TRBJ1-2; D not resolved. Trimming shortened V by 0 bases and J by 4 bases, and 9 bases separated the two germline ends. CDR1 is SGHAT and CDR2 is FQNNGV in the germline V gene. This CDR3 comprises 14 residues. As DNA, the CDR3 is TGTGCCAGCAGCTTAGACCCCTCCACCTATGGCTACACCTTC. The encoded protein is CASSLDPSTYGYTF. The full variable domain, with the rest looked up from reference TRBV11-2 and TRBJ1-2, is EAGVAQSPRYKIIEKRQSVAFWCNPISGHATLYWYQQILGQGPKLLIQFQNNGVVDDSQLPKDRFSAERLKGVDSTLKIQPAKLEDSAVYLCASSLDPSTYGYTFGSGTRLTVV.

The rearrangement links TRBV29-1 to TRBJ2-1; the D gene is possibly TRBD2 (5 bases). CDR1 and CDR2 from the germline V gene are SQVTM and ANQGSEA. The V end lost 6 bases, the J end lost 6 bases, and 12 bases lay between the germline ends. The CDR3 extends over 12 amino acids. CDR3 amino acids: CSVGLPGNEQFF. CDR3 nucleotides: TGCAGCGTAGGACTTCCAGGCAATGAGCAGTTCTTC.